These T cell receptor beta chains were read from a single sample in a study of blood T cells in healthy people across ages. TCRdb reprocessed the 5' RACE reads via MiXCR and lists one record per CDR3 protein. The sample lists more than 900,000 distinct CDR3 sequences, about 28% occurring once. This same sample was also part of a study on T cells of mothers and their children.

The sample comprised blood. Source of these receptors: a middle-aged woman in good health. CDR3s include the opening cysteine and the closing phenylalanine or tryptophan. A D gene is named only where the DNA matches it firmly. The size entry is marked missing in some rows and otherwise reads once, few, many or a size class.

TRBJ1-5	NA	NA	TRBV12-3/TRBV12-4	TGTGCCAGCAACGCACGGTATAGCAATCAGCCCCAGCATTTT	CASNARYSNQPQHF
TRBJ2-2	NA	NA	TRBV5-1	TGCGCCAGCAGCTTGGCCGTCATTCTGCACCTGAACACCGGGGAGCTGTTTTTT	CASSLAVILHLNTGELFF
TRBJ1-4	NA	NA	TRBV7-6	TGTGCCAGCAGCTTAGTGCAGGCTCGTAATGAAAAACTGTTTTTT	CASSLVQARNEKLFF
TRBJ2-7	TRBD1	many	TRBV6-6	TGTGCCAGCGGGGTCCGGGACAGGGGTGGCGAGCAGTACTTC	CASGVRDRGGEQYF
TRBJ1-1	NA	NA	TRBV5-1	TGCGCCAGCAGCTTGATAATCGGGGCCTTGAACACTGAAGCTTTCTTT	CASSLIIGALNTEAFF
TRBJ2-1	TRBD2	NA	TRBV29-1	TGCAGCGTTGAAGGGCTAGCGGGACTGAGCTCCTACAATGAGCAGTTCTTC	CSVEGLAGLSSYNEQFF
TRBJ2-3	NA	NA	TRBV6-1	TGTGCCGGCAGTATCGATGTGGTTACAGATACGCAGTATTTT	CAGSIDVVTDTQYF
TRBJ1-5	NA	NA	TRBV2	TGTGTCAGCAGTGAATATAGGTCTCAGCCCCAGCATTTT	CVSSEYRSQPQHF
TRBJ2-3	TRBD1	NA	TRBV6-2/TRBV6-3	TGTGCCAGCAATTGGACGCCGGGACAGCGAGCAGATACGCAGTATTTT	CASNWTPGQRADTQYF
TRBJ2-7	TRBD1	NA	TRBV10-3	TGTGCCATCAGGGAGGGACAGGGCTACGAGCAGTACTTC	CAIREGQGYEQYF
TRBJ2-1	NA	few	TRBV6-4	TGTGCCAGCAGTGACATAAACAATGAGCAGTTCTTC	CASSDINNEQFF
TRBJ2-1	NA	NA	TRBV5-5	TGTGCCAGCAGCTTGGAATTCAGGGGACTACTCATACTAAGCTCCTACAATGAGCAGTTCTTC	CASSLEFRGLLILSSYNEQFF
TRBJ1-1	NA	many	TRBV28	TGTGCCAGCAGGGCGGCGGGGGTGAACACTGAAGCTTTCTTT	CASRAAGVNTEAFF
TRBJ2-7	NA	many	TRBV3-1	TGTGCCAGCAGCCAAAAGGGGACCTACGAGCAGTACTTC	CASSQKGTYEQYF
TRBJ1-3	NA	NA	TRBV5-4	TGTGCCAGCAGCCCAGGGATCGGAAACACCATATATTTT	CASSPGIGNTIYF
TRBJ2-1	TRBD1	few	TRBV7-2	TGTGCCAGCAGCTTAGCCCCATTACAGGGGCACAACAATGAGCAGTTCTTC	CASSLAPLQGHNNEQFF
TRBJ2-7	NA	NA	TRBV29-1	TGCAGCGTTGGAGGAGGGGGCGAGGGGTACGAGCAGTACTTC	CSVGGGGEGYEQYF
TRBJ1-1	NA	few	TRBV28	TGTGCCAGCAGACGCCGGCGGGACACTGAAGCTTTCTTT	CASRRRRDTEAFF
TRBJ1-1	NA	many	TRBV4-3	TGCGCCAGCAGCCAAGAAACAGGGTGGCACACTGAAGCTTTCTTT	CASSQETGWHTEAFF
TRBJ2-7	NA	few	TRBV4-1	TGCGCCAGCAGCCAAGTGGCCGACAGCTCCTACGAGCAGTACTTC	CASSQVADSSYEQYF
TRBJ2-5	TRBD2	many	TRBV28	TGTGCCAGCAGTCTCCTGGGGGGAGGGGAGCAAGAGACCCAGTACTTC	CASSLLGGGEQETQYF
TRBJ1-1	NA	NA	TRBV18	TGTGCCAGCTCAGGGGCCCCTAGGGGCACTGAAGCTTTCTTT	CASSGAPRGTEAFF
TRBJ2-7	TRBD1	many	TRBV5-1	TGCGCCAGCAAATTAGCCGGGACAGGGTCGAGGAACGAGCAGTACTTC	CASKLAGTGSRNEQYF
TRBJ1-4	NA	NA	TRBV7-9	TGTGCCAGCAGCTTAGGGATTTTCATGGATGAAAAACTGTTTTTT	CASSLGIFMDEKLFF
TRBJ1-2	NA	many	TRBV20-1	TGCAGTGCTAGGGTTCGGGAGATTTCTAACTATGGCTACACCTTC	CSARVREISNYGYTF
TRBJ2-1	TRBD2	many	TRBV7-9	TGTGCCAGCAGCTTAGAGGAAACCGGCATAGCGGGCAGTAATGAGCAGTTCTTC	CASSLEETGIAGSNEQFF
TRBJ2-7	TRBD1	many	TRBV28	TGTGCCAGCGGACGGACAGGGCAGTACTTC	CASGRTGQYF
TRBJ2-1	NA	NA	TRBV18	TGTGCCAGCTCAACACTAGGGGGTCCGGTCTTTGAGCAGTTCTTC	CASSTLGGPVFEQFF
TRBJ1-2	NA	few	TRBV20-1	TGCAGTGCTAGAGATAGCGGCAGAGGAAACTATGGCTACACCTTC	CSARDSGRGNYGYTF
TRBJ2-7	NA	NA	TRBV3-1	TGTGCCAGCAGCTCCAGGGGCCTATCCTACGAGCAGTACTTC	CASSSRGLSYEQYF
TRBJ2-1	TRBD2	NA	TRBV12-3/TRBV12-4	TGTGCCAGCCTACCGGGGGGGGCCTACAATGAGCAGTTCTTC	CASLPGGAYNEQFF
TRBJ2-5	NA	few	TRBV20-1	TGCAGTGCCCCCAGGACAAGGGGCCGTTATGAGACCCAGTACTTC	CSAPRTRGRYETQYF
TRBJ1-6	NA	few	TRBV3-1	TGTGCCAGCAGCCAAGAGTCGACAGCCCTCCACTTT	CASSQESTALHF
TRBJ2-7	NA	few	TRBV29-1	TGCAGCGTGAGGGGGGCAGGGTTCGACGAGCAGTACTTC	CSVRGAGFDEQYF
TRBJ2-1	NA	few	TRBV5-1	TGCGCCAGCAGCTTGGGGAGATACTACAATGAGCAGTTCTTC	CASSLGRYYNEQFF
TRBJ2-1	NA	many	TRBV5-1	TGCGCCAGCAGCTTGGAGGGCAGGGTGGACAATGAGCAGTTCTTC	CASSLEGRVDNEQFF
TRBJ2-3	NA	NA	TRBV6-6	TGTGCCAGCAGTCAAACAGGGATCACGCAGTATTTT	CASSQTGITQYF
TRBJ2-7	TRBD1	many	TRBV4-1	TGCGCCAGCAGCCACCCTGCCACAGGGGCCTACGAGCAGTACTTC	CASSHPATGAYEQYF
TRBJ1-6	NA	many	TRBV6-5	TGTGCCAGCAGTTACCGACAGGAGTATTCACCCCTCCACTTT	CASSYRQEYSPLHF
TRBJ2-7	NA	many	TRBV29-1	TGCAGCGTTGGTGAGGGCTTAGGCGAGCAGTACTTC	CSVGEGLGEQYF
TRBJ1-5	TRBD1	NA	TRBV20-1	TGCAGTGCTAGTTTCGGGACAGGCAATCAGCCCCAGCATTTT	CSASFGTGNQPQHF
TRBJ1-5	NA	many	TRBV20-1	TGCAGTGCTAGAAAGGCTCGACAAAATAGCAATCAGCCCCAGCATTTT	CSARKARQNSNQPQHF
TRBJ2-1	TRBD2	many	TRBV5-6	TGTGCCAGCAGCTTGGAGTTCGGCGGGGGGGATTACAATGAGCAGTTCTTC	CASSLEFGGGDYNEQFF
TRBJ2-6	TRBD2	NA	TRBV6-5	TGTGCCAGCAGTTACGGCGGGGGGGCGGATGGGGCCAACGTCCTGACTTTC	CASSYGGGADGANVLTF
TRBJ2-7	NA	NA	TRBV28	TGTGCCAGCAGTAGACAGCGCTACGAGCAGTACTTC	CASSRQRYEQYF
TRBJ1-1	NA	few	TRBV29-1	TGCAGCGTTGAAGACCGAAAGAACACTGAAGCTTTCTTT	CSVEDRKNTEAFF
TRBJ1-5	TRBD1	NA	TRBV30	TGTGCCTGGGCTGGACAGGACAATCAGCCCCAGCATTTT	CAWAGQDNQPQHF
TRBJ2-7	NA	few	TRBV5-1	TGCGCCAGCAGCTTATCCGAGGGAGGCCTCTACGAGCAGTACTTC	CASSLSEGGLYEQYF
TRBJ1-5	NA	NA	TRBV15	TGTGCCACCAGACAGGGCGGTCAGCCCCAGCATTTT	CATRQGGQPQHF
TRBJ2-1	TRBD2	NA	TRBV6-6	TGTGCCAGCGGGGCTAGCGGGGGGGGGAATGAGCAGTTCTTC	CASGASGGGNEQFF
TRBJ1-5	NA	few	TRBV20-1	TGCAGTCACTCGTTGGGAAGCAATCAGCCCCAGCATTTT	CSHSLGSNQPQHF
TRBJ2-3	NA	NA	TRBV7-2	TGTGCCAGCAGCTTAGGGCGGGGAGGTGGGGTTTCAGATACGCAGTATTTT	CASSLGRGGGVSDTQYF
TRBJ2-3	NA	NA	TRBV7-8	TGTGCCAGCAGCTATCGGGACTGGGATAGCACAGATACGCAGTATTTT	CASSYRDWDSTDTQYF
TRBJ1-1	NA	NA	TRBV7-7	TGTGCTAGCAGCACCGGGACACCAGTGGGGAACACTGAAGCTTTCTTT	CASSTGTPVGNTEAFF
TRBJ2-1	TRBD2	many	TRBV12-3/TRBV12-4	TGTGCCAGCAGTTTAACTACTAGCGGGTACAATGAGCAGTTCTTC	CASSLTTSGYNEQFF
TRBJ1-2	NA	many	TRBV20-1	TGCAGTGCTAGAGAAAGCGAGCGAGCCAACTATGGCTACACCTTC	CSARESERANYGYTF
TRBJ2-4	TRBD1	many	TRBV20-1	TGCAGTGCTAGAGACAGAGGACAGGCGGAAAACATTCAGTACTTC	CSARDRGQAENIQYF
TRBJ1-4	NA	many	TRBV10-2	TGCGCCAGCAGTGAGGGGGAGTTGATTGAAAAACTGTTTTTT	CASSEGELIEKLFF
TRBJ2-7	NA	NA	TRBV12-3/TRBV12-4	TGTGCCAGCGTTAAAGACAGGAACTACGAGCAGTACTTC	CASVKDRNYEQYF
TRBJ1-2	NA	NA	TRBV20-1	TGCAGTGCTAGTGAGGGACGGATTAACTATGGCTACACCTTC	CSASEGRINYGYTF